A single sample is the source of the 32 T cell receptor beta chains below, sequenced in a study of immune characterization of retroperitoneal liposarcoma. TCRdb re-analysed the PCR reads in MiXCR, keeping a single row per CDR3 protein. The sample holds about 10,000 distinct CDR3 sequences, 22% seen once. Sequencing used blood. The receptors were gathered from a female donor with retroperitoneal liposarcoma.

The rearrangement joins TRBV6-1 to TRBJ2-7; TRBD1 is a possible D gene (6 bases). The V and J ends lost 0 bases and 6 bases respectively, with 12 bases between them. Germline lookup yields CDR1 MNHNS and CDR2 SASEGT. CDR3 size: 14 residues. The CDR3 protein is CASSEAGHRAEQYF. In DNA, the CDR3 is TGTGCCAGCAGTGAAGCGGGTCACAGGGCCGAGCAGTACTTC.

This clonotype came up once. The chain carries TRBV11-3 and TRBJ2-1; TRBD2 matches at 11 bases. The CDR3 is made up of 20 amino acids. Unmatched junction bases numbered 11, after V lost 1 base and J lost 0 bases. Germline CDR1 SGHNT, CDR2 YENEEA. The DNA of the CDR3 is TGTGCCAGCAGCTTAGCCACTGCACTAGCGGGAGCGTCCTCCTACAATGAGCAGTTCTTC. Its protein product is CASSLATALAGASSYNEQFF.

The chain couples TRBV20-1 to TRBJ1-1; possibly TRBD1 for D (5 bases). The CDR3 sequence is 14 residues long. Germline lookup yields CDR1 DFQATT and CDR2 SNEGSKA (reference sequence). Trimming took 0 bases from V and 2 from J, leaving 10 bases between them. The DNA for the CDR3 is TGCAGTGCTAGAGATCCCCAGGGAAACACTGAAGCTTTCTTT. Translation gives CSARDPQGNTEAFF.

Worth noting for this clonotype: With a much larger clone just one base away, this may be a read error. The genes are TRBV6-5 and TRBJ2-1; TRBD1 agrees at 7 bases. Trimming cost V 6 bases and J 10 bases; bases outside gene matches: 9. The CDR3 length is 13 residues. The germline V gene has CDR1 MNHEY and CDR2 SVGAGI. The CDR3 is CASRLTGSDEQFF. For the CDR3, the DNA is TGTGCCAGCAGGCTGACAGGGTCGGACGAGCAGTTCTTC.

The rearrangement links TRBV20-1 to TRBJ2-1; TRBD2 aligns across 10 bases. CDR1 and CDR2 from the germline V gene are DFQATT and SNEGSKA (reference sequence). CDR3 length: 17 amino acids. V lost 0 bases and J lost 9; bases outside the gene matches: 14. CDR3 amino acids: CSARDRSASGRLFEQFF. As DNA, the CDR3 is TGCAGTGCTAGAGATCGGTCCGCTAGCGGGAGACTATTTGAGCAGTTCTTC.

This clonotype is judged medium-sized. The V gene is TRBV6-1, the J gene TRBJ2-3; D remains ambiguous. Trimming stripped 6 bases from V and 4 bases from J, with 14 bases between. The CDR3 loop spans 14 amino acids. The germline gives CDR1 MNHNS, CDR2 SASEGT. For the CDR3, the DNA is TGTGCCAGCAGCGTAGGACCACGCGCAGATACGCAGTATTTT. Its translation is CASSVGPRADTQYF.

The J gene is TRBJ2-5, the V gene TRBV5-1, with 8 bases aligning to TRBD2. V was clipped by 1 base and J by 11 bases; unmatched bases: 10. Germline V gene lookup returns CDR1 SGHRS and CDR2 YFSETQ. The CDR3 extends over 14 amino acids. The CDR3 protein is CASSLTSGPREQYF. The CDR3 bases are TGCGCCAGCAGCTTGACTAGCGGACCGAGGGAGCAGTACTTC.

This clonotype is medium-sized in the sample. V usage is TRBV4-1 and J usage is TRBJ2-1; D gene unclear. Trimming left V 1 base short and J 8 bases short, with 15 bases between. Germline CDR1 MGHRA, CDR2 YSYEKL. The CDR3 contains 15 residues. CDR3 sequence reads: CASSQVAPRRDEQFF. The DNA for the CDR3 is TGCGCCAGCAGCCAAGTAGCTCCACGTAGGGATGAGCAGTTCTTC.

By share of the sample, this clonotype is medium-sized. Here the CDR3 DNA reads TGTGCCAGCAGCTCCTCTAGCGGCACCCTAGGGAGGCGAGATACGCAGTATTTT. It is translated as CASSSSSGTLGRRDTQYF. V is TRBV7-2 and J is TRBJ2-3; 7 nucleotides match TRBD2. CDR1 and CDR2 (germline): SGHTA, FQGNSA. J lost 5 bases, V lost 4 bases, and 18 bases had no gene match. This CDR3 comprises 18 residues.

This clonotype appeared a few times. The chain links TRBV7-6 to TRBJ2-1, with 13 nucleotides matching TRBD2. This CDR3 is built from 16 residues. With V trimmed by 3 bases and J by 5 bases, 4 bases remained unmatched. Germline values: CDR1 SGHVS, CDR2 FNYEAQ. CDR3 DNA sequence: TGTGCCAGCAGCTTGGCCGGGACTAGCGGGAACAATGAGCAGTTCTTC. This translates into CASSLAGTSGNNEQFF.

This rearrangement joins TRBV6-6 to TRBJ1-2; TRBD1 matches at 8 bases. CDR3 length: 16 residues. V trimming: 0 bases; J trimming: 4 bases; junction bases outside the gene matches: 7. CDR1 MNHNY and CDR2 SVGAGI come from the germline V gene (reference sequence). In DNA, the CDR3 is TGTGCCAGCAGTTACTCCGTCGGACAGGGATTCTATGGCTACACCTTC. Its protein is CASSYSVGQGFYGYTF.

The sample holds many counts of this clonotype. The rearrangement links TRBV11-3 to TRBJ1-1; possibly TRBD1 for D (5 bases). Germline-derived CDR1 and CDR2 are SGHNT and YENEEA. Trimming removed 5 bases from V and 8 bases from J, with 15 bases in between. The CDR3 has 13 residues. The CDR3 nucleotides read TGTGCCAGCAGCCTCGGGCCAAACAGGGAAGCTTTCTTT. As protein: CASSLGPNREAFF.

Only a few counts were recorded for this clonotype. The rearrangement uses TRBV27 and TRBJ1-1; perhaps TRBD1 as D (6 bases). Germline lookup yields CDR1 MNHEY and CDR2 SMNVEV (reference sequence). This CDR3 is built from 17 residues. The ends were cut back, 2 bases at V and 0 bases at J, with 16 bases in the middle. The CDR3: CASSLEGHPGVNTEAFF. CDR3 bases: TGTGCCAGCAGTTTAGAGGGACACCCGGGGGTGAACACTGAAGCTTTCTTT.

This clonotype has a handful of counts. The chain is built from TRBV12-3 or TRBV12-4 and TRBJ2-1, with unresolved D. The tail of the sequence fits TRBJ2-5 better, so the J call may be wrong. This CDR3 contains 17 residues. CDR3 amino acids: CASSFQELRSPHEAQYF. The CDR3 DNA sequence: TGTGCCAGCAGTTTTCAGGAACTAAGGAGCCCCCACGAGGCCCAGTACTTC.

The chain couples TRBV6-6 to TRBJ1-2; TRBD1 agrees at 7 bases. Germline CDR1 and CDR2: MNHNY and SVGAGI (reference sequence). The CDR3 runs to 14 residues. V gave up 7 bases and J gave up 2 bases; unmatched junction bases: 7. This CDR3 reads CASTGDRLNYGYTF. CDR3 sequence (DNA): TGTGCCAGCACCGGGGACAGATTAAACTATGGCTACACCTTC.

The table lists this clonotype with a count of one. V gene TRBV6-1 combines with J gene TRBJ2-3, with 10 bases matching TRBD2. CDR1 is MNHNS, CDR2 SASEGT, per germline. Germline trimming cut 5 bases from V and 0 bases from J; bases unmatched to any gene: 8. This CDR3 region has 17 residues. The CDR3, as DNA: TGTGCCAGCAGTTCTAGCGGGGGCACCCTCAGCACAGATACGCAGTATTTT. Its protein product is CASSSSGGTLSTDTQYF.

This chain connects TRBV15 to TRBJ2-2; TRBD2 aligns across 7 bases. The CDR3 totals 15 residues. Trimming cost V 1 base and J 3 bases; bases outside gene matches: 2. Germline V gene sequence: CDR1 LNHNV, CDR2 YYDKDF (reference sequence). The CDR3 bases are TGTGCCACCAGCAGAGGTGGGAGGGACACCGGGGAGCTGTTTTTT. Translated, it gives CATSRGGRDTGELFF.

The V call is TRBV4-1, the J call TRBJ2-3; 7 bases fit TRBD1. The J call is doubtful: the DNA matches TRBJ2-7 better. CDR3 length equals 13 residues. Germline loops: CDR1 MGHRA, CDR2 YSYEKL. CDR3 in amino acids: CASSRDRTYEQYF. The DNA of the CDR3 is TGCGCCAGCAGCCGGGACAGAACCTACGAGCAGTACTTC.

This rearrangement joins TRBV7-2 to TRBJ2-1; 7 positions agree with TRBD2. CDR3 length: 14 residues. V gave up 2 bases and J gave up 5 bases; unmatched junction bases: 3. The V gene's germline CDR1 is SGHTA and CDR2 FQGNSA. Here the CDR3 DNA reads TGTGCCAGCAGCTTATGGCTAGCGGACAATGAGCAGTTCTTC. This sequence encodes CASSLWLADNEQFF.

This clonotype is labeled medium-sized (0.01 to 0.1%). This sequence joins TRBV10-2 and TRBJ1-1; a possible D gene is TRBD1 (5 bases). The CDR3 sequence is 14 residues long. V shed 0 bases and J shed 4 bases, with 9 bases lying between them. In germline, CDR1 is WSHSY, CDR2 SAAADI. CDR3 sequence (DNA): TGCGCCAGCAGTGAGTCGGGGGTAGTCACTGAAGCTTTCTTT. The encoded protein is CASSESGVVTEAFF.

Many counts were recorded for this clonotype. The chain's CDR3 is CASSLRSGRETQYF. The CDR3 DNA reads as TGTGCCAGCAGCTTACGTAGCGGTCGGGAGACCCAGTACTTC. This rearrangement joins TRBV11-3 to TRBJ2-5; TRBD2 is a possible D gene (6 bases). Germline V gene lookup returns CDR1 SGHNT and CDR2 YENEEA. Trimming left V 2 bases short and J 5 bases short, with 12 bases between. This CDR3 has 14 amino acids. The full variable domain, its missing parts supplied by reference TRBV11-3 and TRBJ2-5, is EAGVVQSPRYKIIEKKQPVAFWCNPISGHNTLYWYLQNLGQGPELLIRYENEEAVDDSQLPKDRFSAERLKGVDSTLKIQPAELGDSAVYLCASSLRSGRETQYFGPGTRLLVL.

This chain joins TRBV4-1 and TRBJ2-1; TRBD2 matches 8 bases. Germline V gives CDR1 MGHRA, CDR2 YSYEKL. V shed 2 bases and J 8 bases; nucleotides not matched to a gene: 11. The CDR3 runs 16 residues. The chain's CDR3 is CASSQSSQRETHEQFF. CDR3 nucleotides: TGCGCCAGCAGCCAAAGTTCCCAGCGGGAGACCCATGAGCAGTTCTTC.

The J gene is TRBJ2-5, the V gene TRBV6-6, with TRBD1 matching over 11 bases. Matching the DNA end better, TRBJ2-7 makes the J call doubtful. The CDR3 is 15 amino acids. Germline CDR1 is MNHNY and CDR2 is SVGAGI (reference sequence). CDR3 loop: CASSYAGTGGYEQYF. Written as DNA, the CDR3 is TGTGCCAGCAGTTACGCCGGGACAGGGGGGTACGAGCAGTACTTC.

This clonotype was seen only a few times. The chain is built from TRBV11-2 and TRBJ1-5, with D unclear. V was trimmed by 2 bases and J by 0 bases, leaving 8 bases between them. The CDR3 extends over 15 amino acids. Germline V CDR1 and CDR2: SGHAT, FQNNGV. In DNA, the CDR3 is TGTGCCAGCAGCTTAAGACACGGTAGCAATCAGCCCCAGCATTTT. As protein: CASSLRHGSNQPQHF.

This clonotype was seen a handful of times. A clone one base away is much larger, so this may be a read error. This chain connects TRBV6-1 to TRBJ2-1; 11 bases map to TRBD2. The V and J ends lost 5 bases and 13 bases, in that order; junction bases with no gene match: 13. The CDR3 has 15 amino acids. Germline CDR1 reads MNHNS; CDR2 reads SASEGT. The CDR3 here is CASSPTSGNGNIQFF. The CDR3 bases are TGTGCCAGCAGTCCGACTAGCGGGAATGGTAACATTCAGTTCTTC.

This clonotype was recorded at least ten times. The V and J genes are TRBV6-1 and TRBJ1-1; 7 bases align to TRBD1. CDR3 length: 14 amino acids. CDR1 and CDR2 (germline): MNHNS, SASEGT. Germline trimming cut 6 bases from V and 0 bases from J; bases unmatched to any gene: 4. In DNA, the CDR3 is TGTGCCAGCAGCCGGGACAGATTGAACACTGAAGCTTTCTTT. It is translated as CASSRDRLNTEAFF.

This clonotype was detected ten times or more. This chain connects TRBV11-1 to TRBJ2-1; 11 nucleotides agree with TRBD2. Germline V gene data show CDR1 as SGHAT and CDR2 as FQDESV (reference sequence). Trimming removed 4 bases from V and 0 bases from J; junction bases left unmatched: 5. The CDR3 has 17 residues. The CDR3 DNA is TGTGCCAGCAGCTCGGGACTAGCGGTCCTCTCCTACAATGAGCAGTTCTTC. Translating it yields CASSSGLAVLSYNEQFF.

The chain joins TRBV6-2 or TRBV6-3 to TRBJ2-3, with D perhaps matching TRBD2 (6 bases). Germline CDR1 MNHEY, CDR2 SVGEGT. The germline V and J ends were trimmed by 3 bases and 9 bases, with 19 bases remaining between them. The CDR3 is 15 residues long. CDR3 nucleotide sequence: TGTGCCAGCAGTTATCTAGGCGGGGAGCCCGGGACGCAGTATTTT. This encodes CASSYLGGEPGTQYF.

This clonotype was recorded a few times. J is TRBJ2-7 and V is TRBV10-3; 9 nucleotides line up with TRBD1. CDR3 length: 14 residues. V gave up 3 bases and J gave up 3 bases; unmatched junction bases: 3. Germline CDR1 and CDR2: ENHRY and SYGVKD. The CDR3 nucleotides read TGTGCCATCAGTGAACCGGGACAGGGCTACGAGCAGTACTTC. Translated, it gives CAISEPGQGYEQYF.

V and J are TRBV6-4 and TRBJ2-3; 7 nucleotides line up with TRBD2. The germline V gene has CDR1 MRHNA and CDR2 SNTAGT. The CDR3 is 16 residues long. With V trimmed by 2 bases and J by 2 bases, 7 bases remained unmatched. The CDR3 spells CASSDGREGHTDTQYF. The CDR3 DNA reads TGTGCCAGCAGTGACGGGAGGGAGGGCCACACAGATACGCAGTATTTT.

This clonotype is classed as medium-sized. The chain links TRBV11-3 to TRBJ2-1; TRBD2 is a possible D gene (6 bases). Trimming removed 1 base from V and 8 bases from J, with 18 bases in between. CDR1 and CDR2 from the germline V gene are SGHNT and YENEEA. There are 16 residues in the CDR3. DNA for the CDR3: TGTGCCAGCAGCTTAGGGTCGGCGGGAAGTGTTGATGAGCAGTTCTTC. It codes for CASSLGSAGSVDEQFF.

The rearrangement links TRBV12-5 to TRBJ1-1; no clear D gene. The CDR3 consists of 16 residues. Deletions cut 4 bases from V and 0 bases from J, with 15 bases between. CDR1 is LGHNT, CDR2 FRNRAP, per germline. CDR3 sequence (DNA): TGTGCTAGTGGTTCCCGAAAGGGAAGTTTGAACACTGAAGCTTTCTTT. It is translated as CASGSRKGSLNTEAFF.